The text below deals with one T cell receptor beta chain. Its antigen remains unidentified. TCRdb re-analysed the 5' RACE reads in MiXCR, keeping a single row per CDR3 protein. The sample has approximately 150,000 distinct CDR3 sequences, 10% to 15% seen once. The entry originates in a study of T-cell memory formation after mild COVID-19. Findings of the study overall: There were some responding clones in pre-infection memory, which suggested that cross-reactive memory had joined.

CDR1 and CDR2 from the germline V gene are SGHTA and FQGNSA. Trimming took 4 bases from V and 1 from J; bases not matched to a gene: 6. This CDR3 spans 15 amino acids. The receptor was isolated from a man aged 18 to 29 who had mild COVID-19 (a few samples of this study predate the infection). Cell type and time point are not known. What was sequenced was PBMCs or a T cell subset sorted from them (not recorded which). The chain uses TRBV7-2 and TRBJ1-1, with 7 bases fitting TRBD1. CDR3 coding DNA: TGTGCCAGCAGCTCCTCACAGGGGCCGAACACTGAAGCTTTCTTT. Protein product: CASSSSQGPNTEAFF.